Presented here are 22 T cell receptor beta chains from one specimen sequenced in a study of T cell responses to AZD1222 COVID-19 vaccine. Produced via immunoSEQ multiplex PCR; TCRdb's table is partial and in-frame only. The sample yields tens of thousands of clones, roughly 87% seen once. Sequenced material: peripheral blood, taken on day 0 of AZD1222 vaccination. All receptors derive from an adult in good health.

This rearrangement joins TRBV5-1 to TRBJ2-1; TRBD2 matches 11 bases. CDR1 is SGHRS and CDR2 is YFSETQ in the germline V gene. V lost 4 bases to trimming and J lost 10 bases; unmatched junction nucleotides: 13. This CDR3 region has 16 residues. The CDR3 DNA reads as TGCGCCAGCAGCCCCGGTAGCGGGGGGGCTCTCGGCGAGCAGTTCTTC. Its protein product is CASSPGSGGALGEQFF.

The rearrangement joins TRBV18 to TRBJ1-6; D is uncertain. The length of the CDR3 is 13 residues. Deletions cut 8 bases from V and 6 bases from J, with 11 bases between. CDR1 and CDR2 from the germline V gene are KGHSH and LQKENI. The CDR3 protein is CASASDGNSPLHF. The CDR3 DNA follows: TGTGCCAGCGCCTCCGACGGTAATTCACCCCTCCACTTT.

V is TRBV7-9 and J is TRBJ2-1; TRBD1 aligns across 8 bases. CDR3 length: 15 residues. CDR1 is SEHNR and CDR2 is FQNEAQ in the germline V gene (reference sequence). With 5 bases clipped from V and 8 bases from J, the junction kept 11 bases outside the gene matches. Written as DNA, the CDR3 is TGTGCCAGCAGCCAAGGACAGGGCCCGTTAGATGAGCAGTTCTTC. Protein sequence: CASSQGQGPLDEQFF.

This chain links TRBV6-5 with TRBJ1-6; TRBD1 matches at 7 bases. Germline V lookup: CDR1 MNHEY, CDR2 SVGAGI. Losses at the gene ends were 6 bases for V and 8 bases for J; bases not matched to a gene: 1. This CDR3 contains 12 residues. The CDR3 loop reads CASRTGYSPLHF. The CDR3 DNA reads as TGTGCCAGCAGGACAGGGTATTCACCCCTCCACTTT.

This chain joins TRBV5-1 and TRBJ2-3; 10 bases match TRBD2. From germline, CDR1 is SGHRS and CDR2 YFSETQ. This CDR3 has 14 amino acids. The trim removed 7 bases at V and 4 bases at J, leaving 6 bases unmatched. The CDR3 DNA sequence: TGCGCCAGCCGCCCGGGACTAGCGTCAGATACGCAGTATTTT. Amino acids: CASRPGLASDTQYF. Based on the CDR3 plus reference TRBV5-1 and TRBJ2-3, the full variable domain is KAGVTQTPRYLIKTRGQQVTLSCSPISGHRSVSWYQQTPGQGLQFLFEYFSETQRNKGNFPGRFSGRQFSNSRSEMNVSTLELGDSALYLCASRPGLASDTQYFGPGTRLTVL.

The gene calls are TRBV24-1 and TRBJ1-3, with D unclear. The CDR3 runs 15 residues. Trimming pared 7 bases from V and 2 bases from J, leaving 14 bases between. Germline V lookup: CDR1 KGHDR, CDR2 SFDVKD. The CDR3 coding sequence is TGTGCCACCAGCCCACAGAGTTCTGCTGGAAACACCATATATTTT. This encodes CATSPQSSAGNTIYF.

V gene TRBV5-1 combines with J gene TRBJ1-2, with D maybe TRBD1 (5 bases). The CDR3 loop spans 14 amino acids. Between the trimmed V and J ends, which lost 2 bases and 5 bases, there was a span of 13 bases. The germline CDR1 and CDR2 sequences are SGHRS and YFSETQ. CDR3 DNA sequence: TGCGCCAGCAGCTTAGGGACGGTTCCTTATGGCTACACCTTC. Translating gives CASSLGTVPYGYTF.

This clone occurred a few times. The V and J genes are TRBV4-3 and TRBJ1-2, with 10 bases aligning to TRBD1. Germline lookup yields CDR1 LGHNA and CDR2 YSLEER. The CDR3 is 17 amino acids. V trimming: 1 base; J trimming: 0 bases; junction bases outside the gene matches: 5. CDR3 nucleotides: TGCGCCAGCAGCCAAGGTGCGGGGACAGGGGCTAACTATGGCTACACCTTC. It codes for CASSQGAGTGANYGYTF.

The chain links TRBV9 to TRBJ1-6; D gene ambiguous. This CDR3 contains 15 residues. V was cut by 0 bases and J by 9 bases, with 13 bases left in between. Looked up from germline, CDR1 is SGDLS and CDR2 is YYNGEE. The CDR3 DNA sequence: TGTGCCAGCAGCGTAGGGGCGGTTCAAAGTTCACCCCTCCACTTT. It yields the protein CASSVGAVQSSPLHF.

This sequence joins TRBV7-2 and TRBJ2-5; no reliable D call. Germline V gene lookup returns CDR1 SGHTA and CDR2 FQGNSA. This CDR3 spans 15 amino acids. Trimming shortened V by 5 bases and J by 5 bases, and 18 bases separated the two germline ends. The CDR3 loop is CASSRSPSTSETQYF. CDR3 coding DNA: TGTGCCAGCAGCCGCTCCCCCTCGACGAGCGAGACCCAGTACTTC.

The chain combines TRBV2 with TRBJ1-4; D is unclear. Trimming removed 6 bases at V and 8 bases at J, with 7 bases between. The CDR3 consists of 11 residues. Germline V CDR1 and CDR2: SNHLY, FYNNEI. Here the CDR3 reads CASRYEEKLFF. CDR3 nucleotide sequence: TGTGCCAGCAGGTATGAAGAAAAACTGTTTTTT.

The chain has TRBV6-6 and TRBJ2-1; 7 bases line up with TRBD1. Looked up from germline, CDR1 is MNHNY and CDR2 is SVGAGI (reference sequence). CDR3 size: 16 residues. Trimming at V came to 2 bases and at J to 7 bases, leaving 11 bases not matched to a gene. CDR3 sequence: CASSYGNRGTRNEQFF. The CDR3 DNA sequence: TGTGCCAGCAGTTACGGAAACAGGGGCACAAGGAATGAGCAGTTCTTC.

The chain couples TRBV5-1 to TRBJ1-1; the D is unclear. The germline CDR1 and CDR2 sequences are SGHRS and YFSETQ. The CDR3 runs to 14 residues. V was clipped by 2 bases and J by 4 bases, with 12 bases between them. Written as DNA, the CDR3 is TGCGCCAGCAGCTTTGAGCGGATGGGCACTGAAGCTTTCTTT. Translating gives CASSFERMGTEAFF.

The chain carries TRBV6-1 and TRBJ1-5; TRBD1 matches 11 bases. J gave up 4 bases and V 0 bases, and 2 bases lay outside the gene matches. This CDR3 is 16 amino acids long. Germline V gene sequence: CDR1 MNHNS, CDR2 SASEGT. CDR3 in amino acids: CASSEAGTGGNQPQHF. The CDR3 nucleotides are TGTGCCAGCAGTGAAGCCGGGACAGGGGGAAATCAGCCCCAGCATTTT.

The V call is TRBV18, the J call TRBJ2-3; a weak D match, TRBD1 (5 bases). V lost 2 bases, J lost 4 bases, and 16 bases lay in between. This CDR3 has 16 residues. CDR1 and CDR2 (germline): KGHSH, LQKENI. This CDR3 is CASSPLVNLGADTQYF. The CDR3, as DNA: TGTGCCAGCTCACCATTGGTTAACTTAGGGGCAGATACGCAGTATTTT.

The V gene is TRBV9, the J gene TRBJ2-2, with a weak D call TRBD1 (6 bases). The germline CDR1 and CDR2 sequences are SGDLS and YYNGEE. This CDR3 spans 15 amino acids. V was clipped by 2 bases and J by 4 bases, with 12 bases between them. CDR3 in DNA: TGTGCCAGCAGCGTTAGGCAGGGGAGCACCGGGGAGCTGTTTTTT. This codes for CASSVRQGSTGELFF.

The DNA of the CDR3 is TGTGCCAGCAGTGAAGCACGGGGGGGAGGCGAGCAGTACTTC. Protein sequence: CASSEARGGGEQYF. This chain links TRBV6-1 with TRBJ2-7; 8 positions agree with TRBD2. Trimming cost V 0 bases and J 6 bases; bases outside gene matches: 4. The CDR3 contains 14 residues. CDR1 and CDR2 (germline): MNHNS, SASEGT.

CDR3 sequence (DNA): TGTGCCAGTAGTCCAACAGGGGTCAGCCAGCCCCAGCATTTT. The encoded protein is CASSPTGVSQPQHF. This chain uses TRBV19 with TRBJ1-5, with 7 nucleotides matching TRBD1. The V gene's germline CDR1 is LNHDA and CDR2 SQIVND (reference sequence). With 5 bases clipped from V and 7 bases from J, the junction kept 8 bases outside the gene matches. The CDR3 length is 14 residues.

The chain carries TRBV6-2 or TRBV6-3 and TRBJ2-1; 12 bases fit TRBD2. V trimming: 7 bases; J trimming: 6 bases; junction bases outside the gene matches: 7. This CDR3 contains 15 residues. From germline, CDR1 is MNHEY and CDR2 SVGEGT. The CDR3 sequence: CASNPTSGRFNEQFF. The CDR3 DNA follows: TGTGCCAGCAACCCGACTAGCGGGAGATTCAATGAGCAGTTCTTC.

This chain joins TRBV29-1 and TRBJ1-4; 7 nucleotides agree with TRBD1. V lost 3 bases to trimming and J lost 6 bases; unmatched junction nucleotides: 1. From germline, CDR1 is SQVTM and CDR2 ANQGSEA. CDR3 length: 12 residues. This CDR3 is CSVDRGDEKLFF. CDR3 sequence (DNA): TGCAGCGTTGACAGGGGGGATGAAAAACTGTTTTTT. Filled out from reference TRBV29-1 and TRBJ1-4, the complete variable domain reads SAVISQKPSRDICQRGTSLTIQCQVDSQVTMMFWYRQQPGQSLTLIATANQGSEATYESGFVIDKFPISRPNLTFSTLTVSNMSPEDSSIYLCSVDRGDEKLFFGSGTQLSVL.

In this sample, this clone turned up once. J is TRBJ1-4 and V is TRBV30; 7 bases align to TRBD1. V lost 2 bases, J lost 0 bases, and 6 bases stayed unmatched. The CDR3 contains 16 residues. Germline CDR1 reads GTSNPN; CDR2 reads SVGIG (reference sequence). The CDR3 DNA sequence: TGTGCCTGGAGTTCGGGACAGCGAACAACTAATGAAAAACTGTTTTTT. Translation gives CAWSSGQRTTNEKLFF.

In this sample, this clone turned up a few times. Here the CDR3 DNA reads TGCGCCAGCAGCTTCGTAATAGGCACTGAAGCTTTCTTT. Encoded protein: CASSFVIGTEAFF. The V gene is TRBV5-1, the J gene TRBJ1-1; D is unresolved. The CDR3 contains 13 residues. Germline V CDR1 and CDR2: SGHRS, YFSETQ. The V gene lost 2 bases and the J gene lost 4 bases, with 9 bases spanning the gap.